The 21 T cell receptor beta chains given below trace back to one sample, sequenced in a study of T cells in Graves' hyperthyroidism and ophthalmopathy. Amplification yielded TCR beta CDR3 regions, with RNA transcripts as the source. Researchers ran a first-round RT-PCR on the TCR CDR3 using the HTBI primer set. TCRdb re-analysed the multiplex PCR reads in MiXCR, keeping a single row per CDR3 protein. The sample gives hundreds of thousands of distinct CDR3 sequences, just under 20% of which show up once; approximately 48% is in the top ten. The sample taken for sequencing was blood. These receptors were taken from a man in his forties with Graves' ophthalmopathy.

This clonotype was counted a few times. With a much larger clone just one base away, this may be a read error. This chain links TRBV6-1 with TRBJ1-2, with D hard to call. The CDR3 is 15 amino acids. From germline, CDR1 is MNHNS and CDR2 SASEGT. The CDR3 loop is CTSSEVARLSYGYTF. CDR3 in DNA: TGTACCAGCAGTGAAGTGGCCAGACTTTCCTATGGCTACACCTTC.

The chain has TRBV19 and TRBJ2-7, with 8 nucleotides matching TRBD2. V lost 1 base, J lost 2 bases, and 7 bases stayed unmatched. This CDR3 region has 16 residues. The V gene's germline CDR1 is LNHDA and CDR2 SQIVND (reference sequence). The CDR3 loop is CASSIAPGGIPYEQYF. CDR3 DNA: TGTGCCAGTAGTATAGCACCGGGAGGGATTCCCTACGAGCAGTACTTC.

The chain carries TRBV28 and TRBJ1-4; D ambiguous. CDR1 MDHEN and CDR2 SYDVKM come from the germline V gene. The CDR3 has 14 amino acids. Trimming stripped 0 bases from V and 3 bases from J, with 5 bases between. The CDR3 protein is CASSLWGANEKLFF. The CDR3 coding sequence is TGTGCCAGCAGTTTATGGGGAGCTAATGAAAAACTGTTTTTT.

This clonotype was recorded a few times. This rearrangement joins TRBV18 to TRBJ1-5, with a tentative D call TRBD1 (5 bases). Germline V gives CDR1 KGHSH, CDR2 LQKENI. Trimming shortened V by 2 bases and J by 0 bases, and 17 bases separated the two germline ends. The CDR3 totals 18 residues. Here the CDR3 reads CASSPYNFRGHSNQPQHF. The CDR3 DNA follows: TGTGCCAGCTCACCATACAATTTCCGGGGCCATAGCAATCAGCCCCAGCATTTT.

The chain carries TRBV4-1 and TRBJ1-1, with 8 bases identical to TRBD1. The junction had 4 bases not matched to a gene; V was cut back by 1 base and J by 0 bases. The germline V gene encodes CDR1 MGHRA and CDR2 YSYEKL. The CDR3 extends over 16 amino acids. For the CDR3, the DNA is TGCGCCAGCAGCCAAGGGCAGGGGGCGATGAACACTGAAGCTTTCTTT. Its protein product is CASSQGQGAMNTEAFF.

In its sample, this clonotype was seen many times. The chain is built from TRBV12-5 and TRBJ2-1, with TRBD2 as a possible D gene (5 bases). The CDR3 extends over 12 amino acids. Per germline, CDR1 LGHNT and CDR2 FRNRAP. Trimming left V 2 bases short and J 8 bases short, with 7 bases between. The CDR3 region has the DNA TGTGCTAGTGGTTTGTCGGGGTATGAGCAGTTCTTC. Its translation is CASGLSGYEQFF.

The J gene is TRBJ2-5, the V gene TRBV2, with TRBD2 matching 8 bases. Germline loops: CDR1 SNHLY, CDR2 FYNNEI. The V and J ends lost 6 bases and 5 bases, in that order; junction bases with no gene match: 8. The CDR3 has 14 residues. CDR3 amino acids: CASRAGTSSETQYF. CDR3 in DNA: TGTGCCAGCAGGGCCGGGACTAGTTCCGAGACCCAGTACTTC.

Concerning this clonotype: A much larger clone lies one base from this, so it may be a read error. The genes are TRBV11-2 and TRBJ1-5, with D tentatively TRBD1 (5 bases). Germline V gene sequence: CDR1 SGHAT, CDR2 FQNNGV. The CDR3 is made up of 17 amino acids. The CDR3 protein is CANSLGGDSRSNQPQHF. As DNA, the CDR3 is TGTGCCAACAGCTTAGGCGGGGACTCTCGGAGCAATCAGCCCCAGCATTTT.

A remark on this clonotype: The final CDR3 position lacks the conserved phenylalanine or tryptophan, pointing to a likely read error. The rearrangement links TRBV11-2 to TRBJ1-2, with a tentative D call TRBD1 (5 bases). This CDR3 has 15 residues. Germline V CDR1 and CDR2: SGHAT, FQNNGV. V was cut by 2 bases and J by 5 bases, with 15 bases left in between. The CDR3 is CASSLHSGTQYGYTI. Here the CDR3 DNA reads TGTGCCAGCAGCTTACATTCCGGGACTCAATATGGCTACACCATC.

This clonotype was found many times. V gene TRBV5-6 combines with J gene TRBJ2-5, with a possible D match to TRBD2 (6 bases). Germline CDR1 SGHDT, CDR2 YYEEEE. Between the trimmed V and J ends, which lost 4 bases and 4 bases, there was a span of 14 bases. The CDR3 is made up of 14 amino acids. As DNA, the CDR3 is TGTGCCAGCAGCCCCCCTGGAGGGGCAGAGACCCAGTACTTC. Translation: CASSPPGGAETQYF. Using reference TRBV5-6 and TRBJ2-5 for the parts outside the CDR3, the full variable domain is DAGVTQSPTHLIKTRGQQVTLRCSPKSGHDTVSWYQQALGQGPQFIFQYYEEEERQRGNFPDRFSGHQFPNYSSELNVNALLLGDSALYLCASSPPGGAETQYFGPGTRLLVL.

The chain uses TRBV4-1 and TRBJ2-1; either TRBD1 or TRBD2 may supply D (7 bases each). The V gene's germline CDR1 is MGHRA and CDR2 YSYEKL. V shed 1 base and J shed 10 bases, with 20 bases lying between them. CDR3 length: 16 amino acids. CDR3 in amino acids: CASSQVGPGGGREQFF. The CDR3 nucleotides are TGCGCCAGCAGCCAAGTCGGGCCAGGGGGGGGACGGGAGCAGTTCTTC.

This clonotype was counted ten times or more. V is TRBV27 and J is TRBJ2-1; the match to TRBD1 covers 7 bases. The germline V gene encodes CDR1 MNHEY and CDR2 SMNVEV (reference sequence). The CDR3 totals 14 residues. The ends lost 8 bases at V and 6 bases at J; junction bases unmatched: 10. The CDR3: CASFGQALGNEQFF. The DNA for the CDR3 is TGTGCCAGCTTCGGACAGGCCCTAGGCAATGAGCAGTTCTTC.

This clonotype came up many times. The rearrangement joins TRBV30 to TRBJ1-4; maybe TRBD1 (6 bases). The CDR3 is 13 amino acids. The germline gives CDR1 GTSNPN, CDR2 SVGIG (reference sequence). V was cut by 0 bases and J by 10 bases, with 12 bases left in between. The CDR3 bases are TGTGCCTGGAGTGTGGAACAGGGCCGAAAACTGTTTTTT. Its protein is CAWSVEQGRKLFF.

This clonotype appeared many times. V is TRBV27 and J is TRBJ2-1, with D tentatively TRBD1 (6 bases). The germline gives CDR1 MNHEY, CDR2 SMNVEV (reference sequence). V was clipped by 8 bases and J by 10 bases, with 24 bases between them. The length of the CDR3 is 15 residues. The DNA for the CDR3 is TGTGCCAGCCGCACAGGGAAGAGGGTACGTGGGGAGCAGTTCTTC. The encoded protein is CASRTGKRVRGEQFF.

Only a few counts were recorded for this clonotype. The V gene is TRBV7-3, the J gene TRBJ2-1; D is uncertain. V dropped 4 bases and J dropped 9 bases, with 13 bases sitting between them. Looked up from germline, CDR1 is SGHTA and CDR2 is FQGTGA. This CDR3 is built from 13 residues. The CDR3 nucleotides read TGTGCCAGCAGCTCTGGGCTAGTCAGTGAGCAGTTCTTC. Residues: CASSSGLVSEQFF.

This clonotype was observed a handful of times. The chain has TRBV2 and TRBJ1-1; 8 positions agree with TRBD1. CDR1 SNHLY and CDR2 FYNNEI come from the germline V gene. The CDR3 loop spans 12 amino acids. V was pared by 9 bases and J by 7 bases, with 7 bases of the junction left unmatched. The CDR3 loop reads CASMTGVHEAFF. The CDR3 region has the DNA TGTGCCAGTATGACAGGGGTCCATGAAGCTTTCTTT.

This CDR3 is CASNPSGRLGGELFF. The CDR3 region has the DNA TGTGCCAGCAACCCTAGCGGGAGGTTGGGCGGGGAGCTGTTTTTT. The V and J genes are TRBV12-3 or TRBV12-4 and TRBJ2-2; TRBD2 aligns across 11 bases. CDR3 length: 15 residues. V gave up 7 bases and J gave up 7 bases; unmatched junction bases: 8.

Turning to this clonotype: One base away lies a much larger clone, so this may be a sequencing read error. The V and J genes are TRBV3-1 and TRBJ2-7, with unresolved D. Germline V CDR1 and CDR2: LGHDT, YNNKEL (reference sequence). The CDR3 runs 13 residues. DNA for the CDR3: TGTGCCAGCAGCCAAATGCTTCTAAACGAGCGGTACTTC. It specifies CASSQMLLNERYF.

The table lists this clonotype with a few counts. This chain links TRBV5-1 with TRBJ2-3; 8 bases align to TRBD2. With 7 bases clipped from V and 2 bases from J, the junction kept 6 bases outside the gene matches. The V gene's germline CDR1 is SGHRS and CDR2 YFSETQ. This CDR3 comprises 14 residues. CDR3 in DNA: TGCGCCAGCGCCTTAGCGGGACCCACAGATACGCAGTATTTT. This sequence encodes CASALAGPTDTQYF.

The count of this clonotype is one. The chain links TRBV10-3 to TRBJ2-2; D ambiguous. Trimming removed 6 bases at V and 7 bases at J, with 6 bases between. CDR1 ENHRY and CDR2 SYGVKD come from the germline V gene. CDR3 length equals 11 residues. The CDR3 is CAISGDGELFF. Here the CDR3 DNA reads TGTGCCATCAGCGGAGACGGGGAGCTGTTTTTT.

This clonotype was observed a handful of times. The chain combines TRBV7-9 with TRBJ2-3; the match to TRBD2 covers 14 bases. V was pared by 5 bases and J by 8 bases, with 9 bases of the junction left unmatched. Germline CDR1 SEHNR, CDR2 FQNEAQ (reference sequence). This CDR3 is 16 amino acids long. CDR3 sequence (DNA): TGTGCCAGCAGCCGCAGGGGGACTAGCGGGAGTAGTACGCAGTATTTT. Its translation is CASSRRGTSGSSTQYF.